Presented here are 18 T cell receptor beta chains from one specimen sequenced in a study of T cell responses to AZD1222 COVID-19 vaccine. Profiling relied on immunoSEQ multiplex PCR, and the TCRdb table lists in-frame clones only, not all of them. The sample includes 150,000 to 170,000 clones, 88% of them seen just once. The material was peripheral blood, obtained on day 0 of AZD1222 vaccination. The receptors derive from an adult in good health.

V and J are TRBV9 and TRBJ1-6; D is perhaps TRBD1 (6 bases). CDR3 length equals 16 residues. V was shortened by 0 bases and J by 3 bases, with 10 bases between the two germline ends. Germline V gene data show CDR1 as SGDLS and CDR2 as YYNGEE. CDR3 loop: CASSVGAGVYNSPLHF. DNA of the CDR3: TGTGCCAGCAGCGTAGGAGCAGGGGTCTATAATTCACCCCTCCACTTT.

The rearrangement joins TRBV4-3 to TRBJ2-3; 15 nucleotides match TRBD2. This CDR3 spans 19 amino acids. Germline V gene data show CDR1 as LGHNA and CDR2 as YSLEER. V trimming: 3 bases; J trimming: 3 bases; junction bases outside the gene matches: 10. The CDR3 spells CASSQPIGLAGGPTDTQYF. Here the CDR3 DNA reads TGCGCCAGCAGCCAGCCTATTGGACTAGCGGGGGGGCCAACAGATACGCAGTATTTT.

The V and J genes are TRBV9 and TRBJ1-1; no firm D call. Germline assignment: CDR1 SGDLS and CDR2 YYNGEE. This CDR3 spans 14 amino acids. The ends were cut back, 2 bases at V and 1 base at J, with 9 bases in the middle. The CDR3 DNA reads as TGTGCCAGCAGCGTTTACGTGGGGAACACTGAAGCTTTCTTT. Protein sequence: CASSVYVGNTEAFF.

CDR3 in amino acids: CASSYPPPDTQYF. DNA of the CDR3: TGTGCCAGCAGTTACCCCCCCCCAGATACGCAGTATTTT. The gene calls are TRBV6-6 and TRBJ2-3; D ambiguous. The germline gives CDR1 MNHNY, CDR2 SVGAGI (reference sequence). Trimming cost V 2 bases and J 4 bases, with 7 bases left between them. The CDR3 sequence is 13 residues long.

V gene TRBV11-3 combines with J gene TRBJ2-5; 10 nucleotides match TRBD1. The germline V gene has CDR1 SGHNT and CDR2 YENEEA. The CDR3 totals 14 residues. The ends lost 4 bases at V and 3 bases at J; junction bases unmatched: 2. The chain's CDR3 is CASSSGTGEETQYF. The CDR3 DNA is TGTGCCAGCAGCTCCGGGACAGGGGAAGAGACCCAGTACTTC.

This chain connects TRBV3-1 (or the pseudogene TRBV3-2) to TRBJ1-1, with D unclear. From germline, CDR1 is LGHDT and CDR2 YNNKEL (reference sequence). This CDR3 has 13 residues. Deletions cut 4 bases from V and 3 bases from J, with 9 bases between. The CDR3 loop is CASSPSSDTEAFF. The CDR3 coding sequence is TGTGCCAGCAGCCCCTCCTCTGACACTGAAGCTTTCTTT.

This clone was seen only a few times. CDR3 loop: CASSEQETQYF. As DNA, the CDR3 is TGCGCCAGCAGCGAACAAGAGACCCAGTACTTC. This chain uses TRBV5-1 with TRBJ2-5; no definite D call. The germline CDR1 and CDR2 sequences are SGHRS and YFSETQ. This CDR3 is 11 amino acids long. Trimming took off 4 bases at V and 2 bases at J, with 3 bases between the two ends. The full variable domain, its missing parts supplied by reference TRBV5-1 and TRBJ2-5, is KAGVTQTPRYLIKTRGQQVTLSCSPISGHRSVSWYQQTPGQGLQFLFEYFSETQRNKGNFPGRFSGRQFSNSRSEMNVSTLELGDSALYLCASSEQETQYFGPGTRLLVL.

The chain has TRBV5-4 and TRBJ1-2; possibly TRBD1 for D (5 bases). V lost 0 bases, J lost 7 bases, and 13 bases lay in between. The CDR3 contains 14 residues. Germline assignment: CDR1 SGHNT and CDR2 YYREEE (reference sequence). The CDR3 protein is CASSLGGAPGGYTF. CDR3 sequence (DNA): TGTGCCAGCAGCTTGGGAGGGGCCCCAGGTGGCTACACCTTC.

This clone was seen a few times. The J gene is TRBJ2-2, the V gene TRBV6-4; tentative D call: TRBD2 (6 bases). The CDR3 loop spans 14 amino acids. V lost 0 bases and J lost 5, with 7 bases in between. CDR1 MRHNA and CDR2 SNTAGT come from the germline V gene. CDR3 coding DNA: TGTGCCAGCAGTGACTCAGGGACTACCGGGGAGCTGTTTTTT. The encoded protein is CASSDSGTTGELFF.

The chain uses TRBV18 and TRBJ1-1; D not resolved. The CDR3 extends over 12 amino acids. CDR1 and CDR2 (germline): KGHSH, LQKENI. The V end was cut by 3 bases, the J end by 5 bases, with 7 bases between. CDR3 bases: TGTGCCAGCTCACCGAGAGAAACTGAAGCTTTCTTT. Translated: CASSPRETEAFF.

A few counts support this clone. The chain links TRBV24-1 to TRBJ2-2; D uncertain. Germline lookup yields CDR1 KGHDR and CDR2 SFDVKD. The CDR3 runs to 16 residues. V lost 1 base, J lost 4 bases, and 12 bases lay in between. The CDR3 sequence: CATSDFTEAATGELFF. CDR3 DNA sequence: TGTGCCACCAGTGATTTTACAGAGGCTGCCACCGGGGAGCTGTTTTTT.

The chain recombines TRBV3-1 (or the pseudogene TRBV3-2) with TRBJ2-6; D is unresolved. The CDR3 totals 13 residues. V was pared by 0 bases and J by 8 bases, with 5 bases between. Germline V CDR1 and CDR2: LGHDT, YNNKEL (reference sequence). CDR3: CASSQEYTNVLTF. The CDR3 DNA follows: TGTGCCAGCAGCCAAGAGTACACCAACGTCCTGACTTTC.

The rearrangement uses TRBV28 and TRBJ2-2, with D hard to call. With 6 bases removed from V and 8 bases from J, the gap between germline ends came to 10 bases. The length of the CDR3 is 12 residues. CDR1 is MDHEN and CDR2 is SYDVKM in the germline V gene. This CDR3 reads CASSLPWGELFF. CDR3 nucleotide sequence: TGTGCCAGCAGCCTACCTTGGGGGGAGCTGTTTTTT.

The CDR3 spells CASSLAGFNEQFF. CDR3 bases: TGTGCCAGCAGCTTAGCAGGGTTCAATGAGCAGTTCTTC. The chain has TRBV11-2 and TRBJ2-1; perhaps TRBD1 as D (5 bases). The CDR3 runs to 13 residues. Between the trimmed V and J ends, which lost 1 base and 6 bases, there was a span of 7 bases. CDR1 SGHAT and CDR2 FQNNGV come from the germline V gene.

The chain's CDR3 is CASSQDHRTGRETQYF. The CDR3 DNA is TGCGCCAGCAGCCAAGACCACAGGACAGGGAGAGAGACCCAGTACTTC. The chain combines TRBV4-3 with TRBJ2-5; 8 nucleotides align to TRBD1. CDR1 LGHNA and CDR2 YSLEER come from the germline V gene. The CDR3 runs 16 residues. Trimming cost V 0 bases and J 4 bases; bases outside gene matches: 7.

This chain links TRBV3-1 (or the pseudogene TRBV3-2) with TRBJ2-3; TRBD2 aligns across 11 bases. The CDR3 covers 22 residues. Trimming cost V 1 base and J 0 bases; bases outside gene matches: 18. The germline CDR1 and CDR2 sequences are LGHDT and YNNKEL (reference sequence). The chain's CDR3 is CASSQGSRRTSGGESSTDTQYF. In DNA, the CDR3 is TGTGCCAGCAGCCAAGGTAGTCGGCGCACTAGCGGGGGTGAATCTAGCACAGATACGCAGTATTTT.

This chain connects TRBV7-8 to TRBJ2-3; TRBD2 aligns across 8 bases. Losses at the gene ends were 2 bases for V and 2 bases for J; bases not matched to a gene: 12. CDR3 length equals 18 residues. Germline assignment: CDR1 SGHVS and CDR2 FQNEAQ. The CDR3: CASSLKLAAASSTDTQYF. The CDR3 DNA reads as TGTGCCAGCAGCTTAAAACTAGCGGCGGCGTCATCCACAGATACGCAGTATTTT.

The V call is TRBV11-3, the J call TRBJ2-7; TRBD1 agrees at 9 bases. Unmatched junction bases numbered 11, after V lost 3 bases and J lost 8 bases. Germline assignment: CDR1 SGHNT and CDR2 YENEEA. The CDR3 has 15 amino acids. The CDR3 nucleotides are TGTGCCAGCAGCTTTTCCGGGACAGGGACTGGTCAGCAGTACTTC. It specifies CASSFSGTGTGQQYF.